At least ten counts were recorded for the clone carrying this TCR beta chain. Time point of the sample: patch test 2, 6 weeks after DPC sensitization. Treatment of the sample: therapeutic diphenylcyclopropenone sensitization with weekly scalp DPC. This record belongs to a study of human T cells and chemical hapten exposure. Individual cDNA molecules in this library carried unique molecular identifiers. TCRdb fed the RACE reads into MiXCR, producing one record per CDR3 protein. The sample shows a few hundred thousand distinct CDR3 sequences, about 6% of them seen only once. This CDR3 region has 15 residues. Germline CDR1 reads SGHAT; CDR2 reads FQDESV (reference sequence). Trimming took 6 bases from V and 3 from J, leaving 15 bases between them.

The origin of this receptor is a young woman with alopecia areata. Some clones in this sample may be carry-over from other donors' samples. The chain has TRBV11-1 and TRBJ2-1; perhaps D is TRBD1 or TRBD2 (5 bases each). The source material was whole blood, sampled in connection with sensitization to the hapten diphenylcyclopropenone (DPC). CDR3 protein: CASRTGTEIYNEQFF. The CDR3 DNA sequence: TGTGCCAGCAGGACCGGGACGGAGATCTACAATGAGCAGTTCTTC.